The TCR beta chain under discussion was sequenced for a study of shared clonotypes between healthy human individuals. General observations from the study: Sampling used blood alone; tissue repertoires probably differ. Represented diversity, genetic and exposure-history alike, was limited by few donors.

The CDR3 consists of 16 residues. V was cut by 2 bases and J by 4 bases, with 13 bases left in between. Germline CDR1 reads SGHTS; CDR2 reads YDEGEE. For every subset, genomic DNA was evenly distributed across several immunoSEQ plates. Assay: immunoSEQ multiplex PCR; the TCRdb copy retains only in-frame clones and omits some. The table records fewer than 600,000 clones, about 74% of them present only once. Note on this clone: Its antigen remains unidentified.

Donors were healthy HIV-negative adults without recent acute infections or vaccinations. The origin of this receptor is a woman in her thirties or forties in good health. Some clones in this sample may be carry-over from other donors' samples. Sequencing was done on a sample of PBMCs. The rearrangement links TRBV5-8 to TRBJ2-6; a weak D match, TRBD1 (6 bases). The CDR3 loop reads CASSFHQGSGANVLTF. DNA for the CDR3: TGTGCCAGCAGCTTCCATCAGGGGTCCGGGGCCAACGTCCTGACTTTC.